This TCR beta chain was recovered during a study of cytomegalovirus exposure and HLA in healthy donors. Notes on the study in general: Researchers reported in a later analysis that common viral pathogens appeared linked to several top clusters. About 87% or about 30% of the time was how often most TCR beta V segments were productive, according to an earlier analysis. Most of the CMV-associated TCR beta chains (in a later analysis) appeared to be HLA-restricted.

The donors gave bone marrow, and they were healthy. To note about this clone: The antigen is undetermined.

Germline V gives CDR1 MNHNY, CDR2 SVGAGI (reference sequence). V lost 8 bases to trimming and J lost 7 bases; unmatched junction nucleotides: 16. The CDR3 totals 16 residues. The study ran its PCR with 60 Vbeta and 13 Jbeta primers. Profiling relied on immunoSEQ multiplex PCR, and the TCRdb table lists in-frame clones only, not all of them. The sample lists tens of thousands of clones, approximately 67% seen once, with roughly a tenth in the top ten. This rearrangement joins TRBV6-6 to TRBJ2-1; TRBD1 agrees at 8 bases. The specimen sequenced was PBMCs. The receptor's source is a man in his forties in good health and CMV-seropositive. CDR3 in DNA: TGTGCCAGCGGGGACCCAGGACAGGGTGGGCTAAATGAGCAGTTCTTC. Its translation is CASGDPGQGGLNEQFF.